Each of the 8 T cell receptor beta chains below was sequenced from the same sample in a study of T-cell memory formation after mild COVID-19. MiXCR, run by TCRdb on the 5' RACE reads, gives a single entry per CDR3 protein. This repertoire shows hundreds of thousands of distinct CDR3 sequences, 12% to 15% found once; its top ten account for approximately 21%. Input material: PBMCs or a T cell subset sorted from them (not recorded which). All receptors come from a man younger than 35 who had mild COVID-19 (a few samples of this study predate the infection). Cell type and time point are not known.

The chain uses TRBV4-1 and TRBJ1-1, with D perhaps matching TRBD1 (6 bases). The germline V and J ends were trimmed by 3 bases and 4 bases, with 15 bases remaining between them. The CDR3 loop spans 15 amino acids. Germline-derived CDR1 and CDR2 are MGHRA and YSYEKL. The CDR3 DNA sequence: TGCGCCAGCAGCCATTTAAGGGGGTCGTTCACTGAAGCTTTCTTT. Its translation: CASSHLRGSFTEAFF.

A few counts support this clonotype. J is TRBJ2-3 and V is TRBV12-5, with D hard to call. This CDR3 contains 12 residues. Germline loops: CDR1 LGHNT, CDR2 FRNRAP. Trimming left V 7 bases short and J 6 bases short, with 11 bases between. DNA for the CDR3: TGTGCTAGTGCTCACATTTCGGATACGCAGTATTTT. Translated, it gives CASAHISDTQYF.

This clonotype was picked up a small number of times. This chain joins TRBV9 and TRBJ2-2, with 7 nucleotides matching TRBD1. V gave up 0 bases and J gave up 1 base; unmatched junction bases: 0. From germline, CDR1 is SGDLS and CDR2 YYNGEE. The CDR3 is made up of 15 amino acids. This CDR3 is CASSVGQGNTGELFF. DNA of the CDR3: TGTGCCAGCAGCGTAGGACAGGGGAACACCGGGGAGCTGTTTTTT.

At least ten counts were recorded for this clonotype. This chain links TRBV7-2 with TRBJ2-5, with a possible D match to TRBD2 (5 bases). CDR1 is SGHTA, CDR2 FQGNSA, per germline. CDR3 length equals 14 residues. Trimming left V 0 bases short and J 5 bases short, with 10 bases between. The CDR3 region has the DNA TGTGCCAGCAGCTTAGCGGGAGCAATTGAGACCCAGTACTTC. It translates to CASSLAGAIETQYF.

This clonotype was detected a few times. The J gene is TRBJ2-3, the V gene TRBV28; no clear D gene. This CDR3 is built from 12 residues. Trimming removed 5 bases at V and 4 bases at J, with 7 bases between. CDR1 MDHEN and CDR2 SYDVKM come from the germline V gene. The CDR3 loop reads CASSPISDTQYF. CDR3 bases: TGTGCCAGCAGTCCCATTTCAGATACGCAGTATTTT.

The sample holds a few counts of this clonotype. The DNA for the CDR3 is TGCAGTGCTAGGCCGGCCGAACGGGGGCCTGGGAATGAGCAGTTCTTC. This encodes CSARPAERGPGNEQFF. The V call is TRBV20-1, the J call TRBJ2-1; D may be TRBD1 or TRBD2 (6 bases each). Germline CDR1 DFQATT, CDR2 SNEGSKA (reference sequence). The CDR3 has 16 residues. Trimming cost V 3 bases and J 7 bases, with 22 bases left between them.

CDR3 DNA sequence: TGCGCCAGCAGCCAAGACGGTCCAGGGACTAATTCACCCCTCCACTTT. Protein sequence: CASSQDGPGTNSPLHF. This rearrangement joins TRBV4-1 to TRBJ1-6; tentatively, D is TRBD1 (5 bases). V lost 0 bases and J 6 bases, leaving 12 bases between the germline ends. Germline loops: CDR1 MGHRA, CDR2 YSYEKL. The CDR3 runs 16 residues.

This clonotype occurred many times. This chain joins TRBV7-3 and TRBJ1-1; TRBD1 matches 9 bases. The germline gives CDR1 SGHTA, CDR2 FQGTGA. This CDR3 contains 14 residues. With 5 bases clipped from V and 5 bases from J, the junction kept 6 bases outside the gene matches. The CDR3 sequence is CASSRGDRATEAFF. The CDR3 nucleotides read TGTGCCAGCAGCCGCGGGGACAGGGCAACTGAAGCTTTCTTT.